The sequence of this T cell receptor beta chain was determined in a study of control samples from healthy donors and cancer patients. Germline assignment: CDR1 MDHEN and CDR2 SYDVKM. The CDR3 is 15 amino acids. Trimming stripped 2 bases from V and 2 bases from J, with 13 bases between. Generated by immunoSEQ multiplex PCR, the TCRdb table keeps only in-frame clones and is missing some. In the table there are over 50,000 clones, around 90% of which are singletons. This clone was picked up a small number of times. The TCR originated in a man in his fifties in good health. The chain has TRBV28 and TRBJ2-7; D uncertain. Sequencing was carried out using blood. The CDR3 region is CASSLAGYSAYEQYF. The CDR3 nucleotides read TGTGCCAGCAGTTTAGCCGGCTATTCGGCCTACGAGCAGTACTTC.